What follows is one T cell receptor (beta chain) and its context. As yet, its antigen is unknown. This sample stems from a study of shared clonotypes between healthy human individuals. Study context: Contributing individuals were two females and three males aged 18 to 49.

Germline V CDR1 and CDR2: MNHEY, SVGAGI. The CDR3 has 15 residues. Trimming removed 5 bases at V and 4 bases at J, with 15 bases between. Authors' analysis steps: From ImmunoSEQ came sequences covering only the junction and carrying no quality scores, so filtering differed. Using immunoSEQ multiplex PCR, the repertoire was profiled, and TCRdb retains in-frame clones only, with some absent. The V and J calls and clone size come from that table; D and trimming were worked out from the DNA. The table has roughly 2.5 million clones, about 92% seen once. Study-wide results and caveats: Relative to their counterparts shared across all four donors, non-shared clonotypes exhibited diminished generation probabilities.

Sample: naive CD4+ T cells sorted from blood. Subset specified: CD45RA+ positively selected. The TCR comes from a young man in good health. The chain joins TRBV6-5 to TRBJ1-3; possible D gene TRBD1, 6 bases. CDR3 sequence: CASSPGTNGGNTIYF. In DNA form, the CDR3 reads TGTGCCAGCAGTCCCGGGACAAACGGCGGAAACACCATATATTTT.